One sample yielded the 8 T cell receptor beta chains listed below, sequenced in a study of T cells in Graves' hyperthyroidism and ophthalmopathy. TCR beta CDR3 regions were amplified from RNA transcripts. Initially, a first-round RT-PCR of the TCR CDR3 employed the HTBI primer set. TCRdb recomputed calls from the multiplex PCR reads with MiXCR, one row per CDR3 protein. The data contain some 760,000 distinct CDR3 sequences, less than 15% of them seen just once; the ten biggest clones take up 10% to 13%. The sample taken for sequencing was blood. Receptors originate from a woman younger than 35 with Graves' hyperthyroidism.

The table lists this clonotype with a few counts. The V gene is TRBV20-1, the J gene TRBJ1-2, with D possibly TRBD1 on 5 matching bases. Trimming stripped 1 base from V and 0 bases from J, with 15 bases between. This CDR3 region has 16 residues. Germline lookup yields CDR1 DFQATT and CDR2 SNEGSKA (reference sequence). The CDR3 loop is CSARVGVGGANYGYTF. In nucleotides, the CDR3 is TGCAGTGCTAGAGTGGGGGTGGGCGGAGCTAACTATGGCTACACCTTC.

This clonotype was detected a few times. The J gene is TRBJ1-1, the V gene TRBV6-1; 7 bases match TRBD1. This CDR3 is built from 12 residues. The germline V gene encodes CDR1 MNHNS and CDR2 SASEGT. The V gene end was trimmed by 5 bases and the J gene end by 10 bases; junction bases not matched to a gene: 7. CDR3 loop: CASSKGAGGAFF. The CDR3 coding sequence is TGTGCCAGCAGTAAGGGGGCAGGAGGAGCTTTCTTT.

The chain has TRBV5-5 and TRBJ2-5; 10 bases map to TRBD1. The CDR3 extends over 14 amino acids. Germline values: CDR1 SGHKS, CDR2 YYEKEE (reference sequence). Losses at the gene ends were 5 bases for V and 6 bases for J; bases not matched to a gene: 7. Here the CDR3 reads CASSSTGGPKTQYF. CDR3 nucleotide sequence: TGTGCCAGCAGTTCGACAGGGGGCCCAAAGACCCAGTACTTC.

Turning to this clonotype: An end of the junction does not agree with germline; a read error may underlie this. V is TRBV2 and J is TRBJ2-5; maybe TRBD2 (5 bases). Germline V gene data show CDR1 as SNHLY and CDR2 as FYNNEI. The length of the CDR3 is 14 residues. CDR3 sequence: CVSIGRVASGSQYF. As DNA, the CDR3 is TGTGTCAGCATCGGGCGGGTAGCCTCGGGGTCCCAGTACTTC.

This clonotype occurred a few times. The rearrangement uses TRBV29-1 and TRBJ1-5; TRBD1 matches at 9 bases. Germline-derived CDR1 and CDR2 are SQVTM and ANQGSEA. V was pared by 5 bases and J by 4 bases, with 6 bases of the junction left unmatched. The CDR3 runs 14 residues. The CDR3 region has the DNA TGCAGCGTTCGGGACAGGGCCGGGAATCAGCCCCAGCATTTT. Translation gives CSVRDRAGNQPQHF.

For this clonotype: A much bigger clone sits one base away, suggesting this may be a read error. This sequence joins TRBV3-1 and TRBJ1-5; TRBD1 aligns across 9 bases. The germline CDR1 and CDR2 sequences are LGHDT and YNNKEL (reference sequence). The CDR3 totals 13 residues. The CDR3 DNA is TGTGCCGGCAGCCTCTCGGACAGGGGGCCCCAGCATTTT. It translates to CAGSLSDRGPQHF.

This clonotype was seen repeatedly, ten times or more. This chain links TRBV11-2 with TRBJ2-7; D could derive from TRBD1 or TRBD2 (5 bases each). Trimming removed 5 bases at V and 4 bases at J, with 15 bases between. Germline loops: CDR1 SGHAT, CDR2 FQNNGV. The CDR3 has 14 residues. CDR3 loop: CASSPTGLLYEQYF. CDR3 nucleotide sequence: TGTGCCAGCAGCCCTACGGGGCTCCTTTACGAGCAGTACTTC.

The chain combines TRBV5-5 with TRBJ1-4; unclear D gene. From germline, CDR1 is SGHKS and CDR2 YYEKEE (reference sequence). The CDR3 has 14 amino acids. V was clipped by 5 bases and J by 4 bases, with 12 bases between them. The CDR3 DNA is TGTGCCAGCAGTTTAAGCGGGTTTAATGAAAAACTGTTTTTT. As protein: CASSLSGFNEKLFF.